The 5 T cell receptor beta chains below come from one sample, sequenced in a study of Graves' ophthalmopathy and Graves' hyperthyroidism. As the template, RNA transcripts were used to amplify TCR beta CDR3 regions. The library came from an HTBI-primed first-round RT-PCR and a second-round multiplex PCR. TCRdb used MiXCR to reprocess the multiplex PCR reads, holding one entry per CDR3 protein. The repertoire holds about 620,000 distinct CDR3 sequences, about 20% seen once, with roughly 6.9% in the top ten. Sequencing was done on a sample of peripheral blood. These TCRs come from a woman aged 18-30 years with stable Graves' hyperthyroidism. Some clones in this sample may be carry-over from other donors' samples.

This chain connects TRBV30 to TRBJ2-5, with unresolved D. V lost 4 bases and J 1 base, leaving 28 bases between the germline ends. This CDR3 has 19 residues. Germline V gene lookup returns CDR1 GTSNPN and CDR2 SVGIG (reference sequence). The CDR3 loop is CAWKEWFARETELQETQYF. Written as DNA, the CDR3 is TGTGCCTGGAAGGAATGGTTCGCAAGGGAAACAGAACTCCAAGAGACCCAGTACTTC. Complete variable domain (other parts from reference TRBV30 and TRBJ2-5): SQTIHQWPATLVQPVGSPLSLECTVEGTSNPNLYWYRQAAGRGLQLLFYSVGIGQISSEVPQNLSASRPQDRQFILSSKKLLLSDSGFYLCAWKEWFARETELQETQYFGPGTRLLVL.

The chain has TRBV20-1 and TRBJ1-1; 8 nucleotides agree with TRBD1. Looked up from germline, CDR1 is DFQATT and CDR2 is SNEGSKA (reference sequence). CDR3 length: 14 amino acids. V lost 1 base, J lost 7 bases, and 8 bases stayed unmatched. CDR3 sequence (DNA): TGCAGTGCTAGAGTCATGGACAGGGTGGATGAAGCTTTCTTT. The encoded protein is CSARVMDRVDEAFF.

V and J are TRBV12-3 or TRBV12-4 and TRBJ1-1; D may be TRBD1 (6 bases). This CDR3 has 15 amino acids. The V gene lost 6 bases and the J gene lost 0 bases, with 14 bases spanning the gap. The CDR3 DNA reads as TGTGCCAGCAGACCCTCCGGGACACTGAACACTGAAGCTTTCTTT. Protein product: CASRPSGTLNTEAFF.

This clonotype was detected many times. The chain combines TRBV7-2 with TRBJ2-7; 8 bases are a match to TRBD1. J gave up 0 bases and V 5 bases, and 6 bases lay outside the gene matches. This CDR3 contains 15 residues. CDR1 SGHTA and CDR2 FQGNSA come from the germline V gene. The CDR3 loop reads CASSRDRGSSYEQYF. For the CDR3, the DNA is TGTGCCAGCAGCCGAGACAGGGGAAGCTCCTACGAGCAGTACTTC.

Of note for this clonotype: Being one base from a much bigger clone, this may be a read error. The rearrangement joins TRBV13 to TRBJ1-2; TRBD1 agrees at 11 bases. Germline assignment: CDR1 PRHDT and CDR2 FYEKMQ (reference sequence). The CDR3 consists of 17 residues. This chain's CDR3 is CVSSSTVPGQGDYGYTF. In DNA form, the CDR3 reads TGTGTCAGCAGCTCCACGGTCCCGGGACAGGGGGACTATGGCTACACCTTC.